This TCR beta chain was identified in a study of T cell responses to AZD1222 COVID-19 vaccine. Background on the study: Researchers grouped second doses given at about 4 or about 12 weeks into one pool.

The table came from immunoSEQ multiplex PCR; TCRdb's copy has only in-frame clones and leaves some out. The top ten hold over 3% of the sample, which has 80,000 to 130,000 clones, around 87% seen once. As regards this clone: Other DNA variants within this sample encode the same CDR3.

The TCR comes from an adult in good health. The specimen comprised peripheral blood, sampled on day 0 of AZD1222 vaccination.

The CDR3 spells CASSLSRNEKLFF. The DNA for the CDR3 is TGTGCCAGCAGCTTATCCAGGAATGAAAAACTGTTTTTT. The chain combines TRBV11-2 with TRBJ1-4, with D unclear. CDR1 is SGHAT and CDR2 is FQNNGV in the germline V gene. V lost 2 bases and J 5 bases, leaving 6 bases between the germline ends. CDR3 length: 13 amino acids.